The source of this T cell receptor beta chain is a study of T cell repertoires in cytomegalovirus infection. Study information: Matching HLA type and CMV infection were both indicated by public TCR beta signatures.

The CDR3 has 15 residues. Trimming pared 1 base from V and 0 bases from J, leaving 7 bases between. CDR1 and CDR2 from the germline V gene are SGHTA and FQGNSA. A few counts support this clonotype. Antigen specificity is unknown. Regarding the study as a whole: Of the TCR beta families, the public ones yielded a cumulative frequency that identified carriers of CMV plus the relevant HLA. Ex vivo, HLA-C-restricted CMV-specific TCR beta clonotypes prevailed over the rest of the response.

TCRdb fed the reads into MiXCR, producing one record per CDR3 protein. The profile shows about 68,000 distinct CDR3 sequences, approximately 22% of them singletons. The sample consisted of PBMCs, sequenced either directly or after in vitro stimulation (not recorded which). The receptor was derived from a human donor in good health (CMV status not recorded). Some clones in this sample may be carry-over from other donors' samples. The V call is TRBV7-2, the J call TRBJ1-5; D call uncertain. DNA for the CDR3: TGTGCCAGCAGCTTAGGCGGCCATAGCAATCAGCCCCAGCATTTT. This codes for CASSLGGHSNQPQHF. Based on the CDR3 plus reference TRBV7-2 and TRBJ1-5, the full variable domain is GAGVSQSPSNKVTEKGKDVELRCDPISGHTALYWYRQSLGQGLEFLIYFQGNSAPDKSGLPSDRFSAERTGGSVSTLTIQRTQQEDSAVYLCASSLGGHSNQPQHFGDGTRLSIL.